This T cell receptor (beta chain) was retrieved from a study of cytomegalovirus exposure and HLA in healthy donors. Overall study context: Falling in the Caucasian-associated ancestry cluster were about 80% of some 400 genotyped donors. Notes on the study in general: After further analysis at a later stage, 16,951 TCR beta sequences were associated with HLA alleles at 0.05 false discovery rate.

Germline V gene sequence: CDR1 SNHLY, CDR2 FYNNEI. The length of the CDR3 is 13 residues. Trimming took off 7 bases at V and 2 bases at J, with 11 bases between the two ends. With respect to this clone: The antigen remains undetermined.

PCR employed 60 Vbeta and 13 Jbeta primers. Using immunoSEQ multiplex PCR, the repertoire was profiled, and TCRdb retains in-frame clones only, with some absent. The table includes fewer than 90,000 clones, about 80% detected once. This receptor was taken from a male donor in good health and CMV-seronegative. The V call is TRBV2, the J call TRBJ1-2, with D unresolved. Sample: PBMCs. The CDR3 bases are TGTGCCAGCACGAGGGAGTGGAACTATGGCTACACCTTC. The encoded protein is CASTREWNYGYTF. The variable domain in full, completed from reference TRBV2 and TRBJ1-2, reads EPEVTQTPSHQVTQMGQEVILRCVPISNHLYFYWYRQILGQKVEFLVSFYNNEISEKSEIFDDQFSVERPDGSNFTLKIRSTKLEDSAMYFCASTREWNYGYTFGSGTRLTVV.